Listed here are 22 T cell receptor beta chains from one sample, sequenced in a study of T cell repertoires in cytomegalovirus infection. TCRdb independently ran MiXCR on the reads; one entry per CDR3 protein. This table has hundreds of thousands of distinct CDR3 sequences, about 33% appearing once. Their specific antigens are unknown. This specimen was cultured PBMCs, taken from culture after CMV antigen stimulation. The receptors originated from a human donor in good health (CMV status not recorded). Some clones in this sample may be carry-over from other donors' samples.

There are a few counts of this clonotype. The chain joins TRBV7-6 to TRBJ2-5; 8 nucleotides agree with TRBD2. CDR1 SGHVS and CDR2 FNYEAQ come from the germline V gene. The CDR3 covers 15 residues. V shed 5 bases, J shed 3 bases, and the junction held 8 bases outside the gene matches. The CDR3 loop reads CASSPISGKEETQYF. CDR3 nucleotides: TGTGCCAGCAGCCCTATTAGCGGGAAGGAAGAGACCCAGTACTTC.

The CDR3 DNA reads TGCAGCGTTGAAGGCAACAGGGGGAGTTACAATGAGCAGTTCTTC. It codes for CSVEGNRGSYNEQFF. The V and J genes are TRBV29-1 and TRBJ2-1; TRBD1 aligns across 8 bases. The J segment lost 4 bases and the V segment lost 1 base, leaving 6 bases of the junction unmatched. The CDR3 is made up of 15 amino acids. The germline V gene encodes CDR1 SQVTM and CDR2 ANQGSEA.

This clonotype was seen a handful of times. The J gene is TRBJ1-6, the V gene TRBV4-1; the match to TRBD1 covers 10 bases. CDR3 length: 15 residues. V lost 1 base and J lost 9; bases outside the gene matches: 3. Looked up from germline, CDR1 is MGHRA and CDR2 is YSYEKL. The CDR3 here is CASSQAGTGASPLHF. The CDR3 coding sequence is TGCGCCAGCAGCCAAGCTGGGACAGGGGCTTCACCCCTCCACTTT.

This rearrangement joins TRBV4-1 to TRBJ2-3, with D possibly matching TRBD1 (7 bases). Germline CDR1 MGHRA, CDR2 YSYEKL. The CDR3 sequence is 17 residues long. Trimming removed 1 base at V and 3 bases at J, with 17 bases between. The CDR3 here is CASSQAAGGPSTDTQYF. The CDR3 region has the DNA TGCGCCAGCAGCCAAGCGGCAGGGGGGCCATCGACAGATACGCAGTATTTT.

This clonotype was detected a few times. The rearrangement uses TRBV12-3 or TRBV12-4 and TRBJ1-1; D gene ambiguous. This CDR3 region has 13 residues. Between the trimmed V and J ends, which lost 6 bases and 3 bases, there was a span of 11 bases. This CDR3 reads CASRSGLDTEAFF. The CDR3 DNA reads TGTGCCAGCAGATCAGGTTTGGACACTGAAGCTTTCTTT.

The chain has TRBV6-5 and TRBJ1-1; D uncertain. Germline V gene sequence: CDR1 MNHEY, CDR2 SVGAGI. V was shortened by 5 bases and J by 1 base, with 8 bases between the two germline ends. The CDR3 loop spans 13 amino acids. The CDR3 sequence: CASSRLWNTEAFF. The CDR3 bases are TGTGCCAGCAGTCGCTTATGGAACACTGAAGCTTTCTTT.

Ten or more counts support this clonotype. This sequence joins TRBV7-2 and TRBJ1-1; D is unresolved. Per the germline V gene, CDR1 is SGHTA and CDR2 is FQGNSA. V was trimmed by 3 bases and J by 5 bases, leaving 10 bases between them. The CDR3 loop spans 13 amino acids. The CDR3 region is CASSLSGWTEAFF. CDR3 nucleotide sequence: TGTGCCAGCAGCTTGTCGGGCTGGACTGAAGCTTTCTTT. Together with reference TRBV7-2 and TRBJ1-1, the CDR3 gives the full variable domain: GAGVSQSPSNKVTEKGKDVELRCDPISGHTALYWYRQSLGQGLEFLIYFQGNSAPDKSGLPSDRFSAERTGGSVSTLTIQRTQQEDSAVYLCASSLSGWTEAFFGQGTRLTVV.

This clonotype showed up just a few times. The chain links TRBV7-9 to TRBJ1-1; the D is unclear. The CDR3 contains 14 residues. Trimming stripped 5 bases from V and 4 bases from J, with 14 bases between. The germline V gene has CDR1 SEHNR and CDR2 FQNEAQ (reference sequence). CDR3 protein: CASSPPVESTEAFF. In DNA, the CDR3 is TGTGCCAGCAGCCCCCCCGTTGAGAGCACTGAAGCTTTCTTT. Together with reference TRBV7-9 and TRBJ1-1, the CDR3 gives the full variable domain: DTGVSQNPRHKITKRGQNVTFRCDPISEHNRLYWYRQTLGQGPEFLTYFQNEAQLEKSRLLSDRFSAERPKGSFSTLEIQRTEQGDSAMYLCASSPPVESTEAFFGQGTRLTVV.

As DNA, the CDR3 is TGTGCCACCAGCAGGGACAAGTCCTACGAGCAGTACTTC. Its translation: CATSRDKSYEQYF. This rearrangement joins TRBV15 to TRBJ2-7, with a weak D call TRBD1 (5 bases). This CDR3 comprises 13 residues. Looked up from germline, CDR1 is LNHNV and CDR2 is YYDKDF (reference sequence). V lost 3 bases, J lost 1 base, and 7 bases lay in between.

The J gene is TRBJ2-3, the V gene TRBV20-1; no firm D call. Germline assignment: CDR1 DFQATT and CDR2 SNEGSKA (reference sequence). Trimming shortened V by 4 bases and J by 1 base, and 6 bases separated the two germline ends. The CDR3 is 12 amino acids. The CDR3 coding sequence is TGCAGTGCTACAGGACGCACAGATACGCAGTATTTT. Translation: CSATGRTDTQYF.

There are many counts of this clonotype. V usage is TRBV7-2 and J usage is TRBJ2-7, with 8 bases matching TRBD1. CDR3 length equals 14 residues. V dropped 6 bases and J dropped 2; count of bases not matched to a gene: 6. From germline, CDR1 is SGHTA and CDR2 FQGNSA. The CDR3 here is CASSFMGQAYEQYF. The CDR3 DNA reads as TGTGCCAGCAGTTTCATGGGACAGGCCTACGAGCAGTACTTC.

The chain employs TRBV11-3 and TRBJ2-1; D is perhaps TRBD1 (5 bases). This CDR3 has 13 residues. Germline CDR1 and CDR2: SGHNT and YENEEA. The V gene lost 4 bases and the J gene lost 9 bases, with 13 bases spanning the gap. CDR3: CASSSVQGGEQFF. Here the CDR3 DNA reads TGTGCCAGCAGCTCAGTCCAGGGCGGTGAGCAGTTCTTC.

The CDR3 reads CASSLIHGDTEAFF. CDR3 nucleotides: TGCGCCAGCAGCTTGATTCACGGAGACACTGAAGCTTTCTTT. J is TRBJ1-1 and V is TRBV5-1, with D uncertain. Germline V gene lookup returns CDR1 SGHRS and CDR2 YFSETQ. The V end was cut by 1 base, the J end by 3 bases, with 10 bases between. The CDR3 length is 14 residues.

J is TRBJ1-5 and V is TRBV12-3 or TRBV12-4; the D gene is possibly TRBD1 (5 bases). Trimming stripped 0 bases from V and 9 bases from J, with 6 bases between. There are 12 residues in the CDR3. In DNA form, the CDR3 reads TGTGCCAGCAGTTTAGCTGGGGCGCCCCAGCATTTT. Protein sequence: CASSLAGAPQHF.

This clonotype was detected ten times or more. The chain recombines TRBV7-8 with TRBJ2-5, with 7 bases aligning to TRBD2. CDR1 is SGHVS, CDR2 FQNEAQ, per germline. Losses at the gene ends were 1 base for V and 2 bases for J; bases not matched to a gene: 7. The CDR3 consists of 16 residues. The CDR3 spells CASSLGLAGSQETQYF. For the CDR3, the DNA is TGTGCCAGCAGCTTAGGTTTAGCGGGTTCTCAAGAGACCCAGTACTTC.

This clonotype was seen more than once but under ten times. J is TRBJ2-7 and V is TRBV6-5; 8 bases map to TRBD1. The V and J ends lost 1 base and 5 bases, in that order; junction bases with no gene match: 16. Germline V gives CDR1 MNHEY, CDR2 SVGAGI. This CDR3 has 18 amino acids. The CDR3, as DNA: TGTGCCAGCAGTTACTTTTTACCGGGTCAGGGGGCGCGGGACGAGCAGTACTTC. It yields the protein CASSYFLPGQGARDEQYF.

The gene calls are TRBV12-3 or TRBV12-4 and TRBJ2-3; no firm D call. The CDR3 spans 12 residues. Trimming shortened V by 2 bases and J by 6 bases, and 6 bases separated the two germline ends. This CDR3 reads CASSLNDDTQYF. CDR3 nucleotides: TGTGCCAGCAGTTTAAATGATGATACGCAGTATTTT.

The table lists this clonotype with a few counts. The V and J genes are TRBV6-2 or TRBV6-3 and TRBJ2-5; D remains unclear. Trimming pared 7 bases from V and 0 bases from J, leaving 6 bases between. Germline CDR1 and CDR2: MNHEY and SVGEGT. This CDR3 region has 12 residues. The CDR3 bases are TGTGCCAGCAAATTGGACCAAGAGACCCAGTACTTC. Translating gives CASKLDQETQYF.

The V call is TRBV2, the J call TRBJ1-3, with 8 bases identical to TRBD1. J was trimmed by 11 bases and V by 2 bases; bases with no gene match: 11. The CDR3 totals 15 residues. In germline, CDR1 is SNHLY, CDR2 FYNNEI. CDR3 sequence: CASSESGTGRGAIYF. The CDR3 bases are TGTGCCAGCAGTGAATCTGGGACAGGTCGAGGGGCCATATATTTT.

The rearrangement joins TRBV5-1 to TRBJ1-5; 7 bases match TRBD1. Germline lookup yields CDR1 SGHRS and CDR2 YFSETQ. CDR3 size: 13 residues. V shed 4 bases, J shed 9 bases, and the junction held 7 bases outside the gene matches. The CDR3 spells CASSSTQGTPQHF. CDR3 DNA sequence: TGCGCCAGCAGCAGCACACAGGGGACGCCCCAGCATTTT.

A few counts support this clonotype. This chain links TRBV19 with TRBJ1-1, with D possibly matching TRBD1 (5 bases). This CDR3 contains 13 residues. Looked up from germline, CDR1 is LNHDA and CDR2 is SQIVND (reference sequence). V was clipped by 3 bases and J by 2 bases, with 7 bases between them. CDR3 sequence reads: CASSMGENTEAFF. Here the CDR3 DNA reads TGTGCCAGTAGTATGGGGGAAAACACTGAAGCTTTCTTT. Together with reference TRBV19 and TRBJ1-1, the CDR3 gives the full variable domain: DGGITQSPKYLFRKEGQNVTLSCEQNLNHDAMYWYRQDPGQGLRLIYYSQIVNDFQKGDIAEGYSVSREKKESFPLTVTSAQKNPTAFYLCASSMGENTEAFFGQGTRLTVV.

At least ten counts were recorded for this clonotype. The genes are TRBV6-1 and TRBJ2-3, with a possible D match to TRBD2 (5 bases). Between the trimmed V and J ends, which lost 8 bases and 0 bases, there was a span of 9 bases. Germline-derived CDR1 and CDR2 are MNHNS and SASEGT. CDR3 length: 13 amino acids. This CDR3 is CASRGTSTDTQYF. CDR3 bases: TGTGCCAGCCGGGGAACTAGCACAGATACGCAGTATTTT.